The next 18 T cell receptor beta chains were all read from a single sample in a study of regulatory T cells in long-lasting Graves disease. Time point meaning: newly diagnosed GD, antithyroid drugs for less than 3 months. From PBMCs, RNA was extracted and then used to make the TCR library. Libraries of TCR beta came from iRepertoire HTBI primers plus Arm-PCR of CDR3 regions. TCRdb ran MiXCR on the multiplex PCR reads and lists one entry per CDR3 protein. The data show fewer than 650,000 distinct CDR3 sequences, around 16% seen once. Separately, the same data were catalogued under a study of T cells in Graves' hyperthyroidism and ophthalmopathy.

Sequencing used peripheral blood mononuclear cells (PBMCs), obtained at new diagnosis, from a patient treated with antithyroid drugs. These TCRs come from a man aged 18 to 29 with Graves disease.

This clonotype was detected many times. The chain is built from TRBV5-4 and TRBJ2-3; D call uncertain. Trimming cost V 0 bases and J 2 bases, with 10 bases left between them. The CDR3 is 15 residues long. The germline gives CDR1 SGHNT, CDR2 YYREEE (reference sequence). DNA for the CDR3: TGTGCCAGCAGCTTGGAGGGCAGGACCACAGATACGCAGTATTTT. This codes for CASSLEGRTTDTQYF.

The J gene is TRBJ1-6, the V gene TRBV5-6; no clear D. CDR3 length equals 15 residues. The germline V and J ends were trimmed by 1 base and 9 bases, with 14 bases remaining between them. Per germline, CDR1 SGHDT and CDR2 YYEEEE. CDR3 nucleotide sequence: TGTGCCAGCAGCTTGAACGGGCATATGGGTTCACCCCTCCACTTT. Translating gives CASSLNGHMGSPLHF.

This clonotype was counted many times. This CDR3 reads CSASPHPISTSGRDYEQYF. Written as DNA, the CDR3 is TGCAGTGCTAGTCCCCATCCCATATCAACTAGCGGGAGAGACTACGAGCAGTACTTC. This chain links TRBV20-1 with TRBJ2-7; 11 bases are shared with TRBD2. Trimming at V came to 3 bases and at J to 3 bases, leaving 19 bases not matched to a gene. Germline-derived CDR1 and CDR2 are DFQATT and SNEGSKA (reference sequence). The CDR3 spans 19 residues.

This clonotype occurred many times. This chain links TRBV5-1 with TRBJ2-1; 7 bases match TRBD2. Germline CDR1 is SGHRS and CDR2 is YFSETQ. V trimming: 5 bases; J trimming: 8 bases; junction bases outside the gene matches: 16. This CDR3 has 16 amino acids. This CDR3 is CASRAGRASLFDEQFF. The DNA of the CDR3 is TGCGCCAGCAGAGCTGGGAGGGCCAGTCTCTTCGATGAGCAGTTCTTC.

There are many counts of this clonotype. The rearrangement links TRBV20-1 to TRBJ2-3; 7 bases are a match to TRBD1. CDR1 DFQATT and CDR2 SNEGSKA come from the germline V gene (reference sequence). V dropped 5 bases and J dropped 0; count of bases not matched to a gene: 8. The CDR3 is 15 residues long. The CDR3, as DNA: TGCAGTGCTTTGACAGGGTTTCCCAGCACAGATACGCAGTATTTT. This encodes CSALTGFPSTDTQYF.

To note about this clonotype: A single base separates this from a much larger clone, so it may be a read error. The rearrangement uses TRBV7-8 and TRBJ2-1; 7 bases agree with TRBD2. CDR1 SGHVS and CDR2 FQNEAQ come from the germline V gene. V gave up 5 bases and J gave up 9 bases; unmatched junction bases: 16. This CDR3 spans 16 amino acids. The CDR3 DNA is TGTGCCAGCAGCGCTCTCAGGGCGGGAGTTGGAGGTGAGCAGTTCTTC. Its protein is CASSALRAGVGGEQFF.

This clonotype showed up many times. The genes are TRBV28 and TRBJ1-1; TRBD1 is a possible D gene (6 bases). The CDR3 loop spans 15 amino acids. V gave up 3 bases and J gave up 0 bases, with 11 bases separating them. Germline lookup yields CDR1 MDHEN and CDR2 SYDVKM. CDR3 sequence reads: CASSLGDNMNTEAFF. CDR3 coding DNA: TGTGCCAGCAGTTTGGGGGACAACATGAACACTGAAGCTTTCTTT.

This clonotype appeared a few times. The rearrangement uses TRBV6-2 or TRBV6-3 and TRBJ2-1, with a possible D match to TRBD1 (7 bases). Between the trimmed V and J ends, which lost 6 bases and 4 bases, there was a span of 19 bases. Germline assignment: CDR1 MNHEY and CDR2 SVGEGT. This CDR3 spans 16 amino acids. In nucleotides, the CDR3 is TGTGCCAGCAGCGGGGGACAGATGATCTCATACAATGAGCAGTTCTTC. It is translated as CASSGGQMISYNEQFF.

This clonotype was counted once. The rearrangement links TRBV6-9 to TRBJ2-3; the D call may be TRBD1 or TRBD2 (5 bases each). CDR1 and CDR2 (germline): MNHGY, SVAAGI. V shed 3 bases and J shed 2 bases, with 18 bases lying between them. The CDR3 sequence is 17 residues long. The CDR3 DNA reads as TGTGCCAGCAGTTACTTAAGACCGGGGCGGGCCACAGATACGCAGTATTTT. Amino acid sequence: CASSYLRPGRATDTQYF.

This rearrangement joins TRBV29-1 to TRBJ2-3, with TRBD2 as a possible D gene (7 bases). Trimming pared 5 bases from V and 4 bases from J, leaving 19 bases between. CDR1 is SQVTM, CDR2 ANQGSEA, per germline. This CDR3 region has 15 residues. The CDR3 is CSVYGRGRSADTQYF. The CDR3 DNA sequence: TGCAGCGTTTACGGGCGGGGGCGGTCAGCAGATACGCAGTATTTT.

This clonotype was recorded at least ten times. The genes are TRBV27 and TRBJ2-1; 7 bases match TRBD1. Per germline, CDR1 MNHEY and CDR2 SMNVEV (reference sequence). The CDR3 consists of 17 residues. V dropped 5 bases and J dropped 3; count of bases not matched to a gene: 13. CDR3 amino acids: CASSIGQANVFYNEQFF. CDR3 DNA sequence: TGTGCCAGCAGTATAGGACAGGCTAACGTCTTCTACAATGAGCAGTTCTTC.

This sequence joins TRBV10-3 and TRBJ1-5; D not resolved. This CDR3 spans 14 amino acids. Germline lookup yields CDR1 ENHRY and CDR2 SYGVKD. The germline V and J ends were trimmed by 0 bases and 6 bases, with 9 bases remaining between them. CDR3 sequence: CAISESVARQPQHF. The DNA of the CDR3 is TGTGCCATCAGTGAGTCGGTAGCTCGTCAGCCCCAGCATTTT.

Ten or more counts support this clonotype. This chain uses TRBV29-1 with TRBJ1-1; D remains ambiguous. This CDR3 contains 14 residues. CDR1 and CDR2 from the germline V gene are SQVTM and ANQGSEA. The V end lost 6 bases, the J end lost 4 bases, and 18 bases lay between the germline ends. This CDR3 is CSVNPPSEGTEAFF. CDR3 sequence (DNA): TGCAGCGTCAATCCGCCATCGGAGGGCACTGAAGCTTTCTTT.

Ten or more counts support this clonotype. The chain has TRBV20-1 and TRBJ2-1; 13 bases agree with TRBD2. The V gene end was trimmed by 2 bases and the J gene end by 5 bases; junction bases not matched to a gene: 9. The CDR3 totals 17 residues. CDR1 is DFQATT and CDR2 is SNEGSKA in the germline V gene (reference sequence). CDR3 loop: CSARRRTSGSYHNEQFF. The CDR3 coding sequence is TGCAGTGCTAGACGTCGGACTAGCGGGAGCTATCACAATGAGCAGTTCTTC.

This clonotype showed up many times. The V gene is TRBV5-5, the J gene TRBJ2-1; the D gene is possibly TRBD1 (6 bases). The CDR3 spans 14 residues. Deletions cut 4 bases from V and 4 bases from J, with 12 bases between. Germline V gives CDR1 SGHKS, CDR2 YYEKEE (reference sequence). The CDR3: CASSGGRDYNEQFF. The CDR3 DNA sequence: TGTGCCAGCAGCGGGGGCAGGGATTACAATGAGCAGTTCTTC.

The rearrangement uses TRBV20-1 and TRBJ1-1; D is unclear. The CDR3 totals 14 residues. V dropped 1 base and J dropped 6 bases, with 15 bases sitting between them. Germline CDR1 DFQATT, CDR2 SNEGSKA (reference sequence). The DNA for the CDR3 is TGCAGTGCTAGAGTTCTTGACTTTACAGCTGAAGCTTTCTTT. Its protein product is CSARVLDFTAEAFF.

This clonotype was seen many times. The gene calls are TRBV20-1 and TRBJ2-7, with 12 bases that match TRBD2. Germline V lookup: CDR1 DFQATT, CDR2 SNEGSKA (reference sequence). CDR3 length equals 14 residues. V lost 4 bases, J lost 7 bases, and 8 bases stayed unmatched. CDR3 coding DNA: TGCAGTGCTACTTCTAGCGGGAGGGTCTGGGAGCAGTACTTC. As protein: CSATSSGRVWEQYF.

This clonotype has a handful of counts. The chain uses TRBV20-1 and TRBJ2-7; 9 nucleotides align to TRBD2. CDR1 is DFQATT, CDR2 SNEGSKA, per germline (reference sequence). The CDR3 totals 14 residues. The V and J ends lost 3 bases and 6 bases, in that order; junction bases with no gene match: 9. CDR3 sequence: CSARLGGRAGEQYF. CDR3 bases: TGCAGTGCTAGGCTGGGCGGGAGGGCCGGCGAGCAGTACTTC.